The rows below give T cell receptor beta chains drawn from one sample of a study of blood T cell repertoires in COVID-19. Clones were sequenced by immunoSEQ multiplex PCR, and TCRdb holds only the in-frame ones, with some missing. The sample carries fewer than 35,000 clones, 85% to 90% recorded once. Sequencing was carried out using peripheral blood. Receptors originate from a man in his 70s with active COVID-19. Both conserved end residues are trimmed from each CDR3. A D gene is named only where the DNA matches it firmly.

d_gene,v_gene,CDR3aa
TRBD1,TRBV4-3,ASSQERTGNQPQH
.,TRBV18,ASSPSGLGDQPQH
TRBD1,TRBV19,ASSTDRGRYTEAF
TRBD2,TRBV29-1,SAHGGGLGTDTQY
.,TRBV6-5,ASSFQGPSYEQY
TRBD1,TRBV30,AWSAAGGSQPHTDTQY
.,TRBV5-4,ASSPGLTGELF
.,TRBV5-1,ASSRGETLNTEAF
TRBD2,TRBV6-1,ASSGGQGTSGPSSYEQY
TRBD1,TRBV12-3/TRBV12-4,ASSDRGGTEAF